This entry concerns a single T cell receptor (beta chain). This specimen belongs to a study of blood T cell repertoires in COVID-19. On the study more broadly: COVID-19 samples from acute and convalescent phases originated in the United States, Italy and Spain.

Trimming removed 6 bases from V and 2 bases from J, with 10 bases in between. The germline CDR1 and CDR2 sequences are SGHDN and FVKESK. CDR3 length: 13 amino acids. Profiled with immunoSEQ multiplex PCR; TCRdb holds only in-frame clones, not every one. The repertoire consists of 250,000 or so clones, with roughly 81% occurring once and the leading ten covering 3.5% to 4.5%. This chain uses TRBV14 with TRBJ1-2; D unresolved. Sequenced material: peripheral blood. The sequence derives from a man aged 50-59 years with acute or convalescent COVID-19. The CDR3 DNA follows: TGTGCCAGCAGACCCACGGGGAACTATGGCTACACCTTC. Its translation is CASRPTGNYGYTF. The full variable domain, with the rest looked up from reference TRBV14 and TRBJ1-2, is EAGVTQFPSHSVIEKGQTVTLRCDPISGHDNLYWYRRVMGKEIKFLLHFVKESKQDESGMPNNRFLAERTGGTYSTLKVQPAELEDSGVYFCASRPTGNYGYTFGSGTRLTVV.